These T cell receptor beta chains were read from a single sample in a study of blood T cell repertoires in COVID-19. Libraries were prepared by immunoSEQ multiplex PCR; TCRdb keeps only in-frame clonotypes and omits some of them. The repertoire includes more than 300,000 clones, 70% to 90% of them detected once, and around 6% sits in the top ten. Material: PBMCs or T cells enriched from blood (not recorded which). All receptors derive from a woman in her twenties or thirties who had recovered from COVID-19. CDR3s include the opening cysteine and the closing phenylalanine or tryptophan. The D gene is left open where the match is weak. Some rows have no size entry. The others give once, few or many, or a class for an expanded clone.

>TRBJ2-7|-|13|-|TRBV5-1
TGCGCCAGCAGCGTCGATTCAGGGGTCGGGCAGTACTTC
CASSVDSGVGQYF
>TRBJ1-1|-|11|-|TRBV30
TGTGCCTGGGACAGCAACACTGAAGCTTTCTTT
CAWDSNTEAFF
>TRBJ2-7|TRBD2|15|once|TRBV27
TGTGCCAGCAGTTTACGGGCTAGCGGCTCCTACGAGCAGTACTTC
CASSLRASGSYEQYF
>TRBJ1-1|-|14|-|TRBV4-2
TGTGCCAGCAGCCAAGGAGGGGGGGACACTGAAGCTTTCTTT
CASSQGGGDTEAFF
>TRBJ2-1|TRBD1|16|-|TRBV11-3
TGTGCCAGCAGCTCTCGGACAGGGGGCGCGGGGCATGAGCAGTTCTTC
CASSSRTGGAGHEQFF
>TRBJ1-2|TRBD1|14|-|TRBV27
TGTGCCAGCAGTTGGGGACAGGGGAACTATGGCTACACCTTC
CASSWGQGNYGYTF
>TRBJ1-5|-|17|-|TRBV18
TGTGCCAGCTCACCCCTATCTCCCCGGGGGAGTAATCAGCCCCAGCATTTT
CASSPLSPRGSNQPQHF
>TRBJ1-6|-|14|-|TRBV7-2
TGTGCCAGCAAAGAGGGGGTTGTTAATTCACCCCTCCACTTT
CASKEGVVNSPLHF
>TRBJ1-2|TRBD1|16|-|TRBV4-3
TGCGCCAGCAGCCAAGACTGGGACAGATTGAACTATGGCTACACCTTC
CASSQDWDRLNYGYTF
>TRBJ2-1|-|12|-|TRBV5-1
TGCGCCAGCAGCCGGGGGTTGGATGAGCAGTTCTTC
CASSRGLDEQFF
>TRBJ1-1|-|13|-|TRBV30
TGTGCCCTCAAGACGGGAGGGAGCACTGAAGCTTTCTTT
CALKTGGSTEAFF
>TRBJ2-5|TRBD2|16|-|TRBV9
TGTGCCAGCAGCGCCCCACTAGCGGGGGGGCGAGAGACCCAGTACTTC
CASSAPLAGGRETQYF
>TRBJ1-5|-|13|-|TRBV19
TGTGCCAGTAGTCCCCACATCAATCAGCCCCAGCATTTT
CASSPHINQPQHF
>TRBJ1-2|-|11|-|TRBV12-3/TRBV12-4
TGTGCCAGCAGCCCGGGTTATGGCTACACCTTC
CASSPGYGYTF
>TRBJ1-1|-|15|-|TRBV9
TGTGCCAGCAGCGTAGTTCGGGGAGTGAACACTGAAGCTTTCTTT
CASSVVRGVNTEAFF
>TRBJ2-7|-|12|-|TRBV10-3
TGTGCCATCAGTGAACAGGGTTACGAGCAGTACTTC
CAISEQGYEQYF
>TRBJ2-1|-|11|-|TRBV20-1
TGCAGTCTCAAGGGGTACAATGAGCAGTTCTTC
CSLKGYNEQFF
>TRBJ2-3|TRBD1|14|-|TRBV5-4
TGTGCCAGCAGCTCTCGACAGGGACCAGATACGCAGTATTTT
CASSSRQGPDTQYF
>TRBJ1-2|TRBD1|14|-|TRBV6-6
TGTGCCAGCACCATCGACAGGGGGCAGTTTGGCTACACCTTC
CASTIDRGQFGYTF
>TRBJ1-4|-|14|few|TRBV18
TGTGCCAGCTCCCGGGCTCCCGGGGATGAAAAACTGTTTTTT
CASSRAPGDEKLFF
>TRBJ1-6|TRBD1|15|few|TRBV4-2
TGTGCCAGCAGCCAAGAAGGGACAGTAGATTACCCCCTCCACTTT
CASSQEGTVDYPLHF
>TRBJ2-3|-|13|-|TRBV5-4
TGTGCCAGCAGCGTACCGCAGGGTTTAGGGCAGTATTTT
CASSVPQGLGQYF
>TRBJ2-1|-|11|-|TRBV6-2/TRBV6-3
TGTGCCAGCAGTTACTCCTTGGAGCAGTTCTTC
CASSYSLEQFF
>TRBJ1-2|TRBD1|14|-|TRBV30
TGTGCCTGGAGTGGGGGGACAGGGCCCCGCGGCTACACCTTC
CAWSGGTGPRGYTF
>TRBJ1-2|-|15|-|TRBV30
TGTGCCTGGGGGGGCCCCGGAGGGGCTATCTATGGCTACACCTTC
CAWGGPGGAIYGYTF
>TRBJ2-7|TRBD2|16|-|TRBV11-2
TGTGCCAGCAGCTTAGATTTGCGGGGGGGATCTGAAGAGCAGTACTTC
CASSLDLRGGSEEQYF
>TRBJ2-7|-|16|-|TRBV7-9
TGTGCCAGCAGCGGGCGACAGCCCTGGGGGCCCTACGAGCAGTACTTC
CASSGRQPWGPYEQYF
>TRBJ2-5|TRBD1|16|-|TRBV5-6
TGTGCCAGCAGCTCCCGACAGGGGGCGTTGGGAGAGACCCAGTACTTC
CASSSRQGALGETQYF